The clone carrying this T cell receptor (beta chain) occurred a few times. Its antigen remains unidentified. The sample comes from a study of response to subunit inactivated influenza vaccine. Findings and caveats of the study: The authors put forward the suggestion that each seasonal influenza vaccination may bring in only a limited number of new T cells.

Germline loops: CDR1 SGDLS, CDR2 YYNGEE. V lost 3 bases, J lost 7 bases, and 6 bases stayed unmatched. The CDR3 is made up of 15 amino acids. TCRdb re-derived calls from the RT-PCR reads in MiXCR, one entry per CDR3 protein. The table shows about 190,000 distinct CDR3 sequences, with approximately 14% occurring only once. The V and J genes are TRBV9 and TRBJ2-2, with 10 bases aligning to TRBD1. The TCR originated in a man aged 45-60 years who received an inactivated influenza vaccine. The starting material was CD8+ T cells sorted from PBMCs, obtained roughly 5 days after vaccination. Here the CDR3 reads CASSADRGLSGELFF. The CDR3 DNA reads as TGTGCCAGCAGCGCCGACAGGGGGCTGAGCGGGGAGCTGTTTTTT.